This T cell receptor (beta chain) was profiled in a study of CD8+ T cells in alopecia areata. Study background: It was oral tofacitinib, at 5 to 10 mg twice daily, that treated patients received.

Indicated treatment: oral pan-JAK inhibitor, 5-10 mg twice daily. The study team obtained lesional scalp punch biopsies and peripheral blood from alopecia areata patients. Extracted from the samples, RNA was reverse transcribed into cDNA to serve as the sequencing template. The data were produced by immunoSEQ multiplex PCR, yet TCRdb's version contains in-frame clones alone and is incomplete. This table has over 250,000 clones, 60% appearing once. This clone was observed once. Other DNA sequences within the sample encode an identical CDR3. Germline V gives CDR1 SGHDT, CDR2 YYEEEE. Trimming removed 3 bases from V and 2 bases from J, with 8 bases in between. The length of the CDR3 is 13 residues.

Sequences were derived from CD4+ T cells sorted from blood, sampled around week 53, from a patient treated with tofacitinib. This chain joins TRBV5-6 and TRBJ2-5, with D hard to call. The receptor was derived from a human donor with alopecia areata. The CDR3 here is CASSSGPQETQYF. CDR3 nucleotide sequence: TGTGCCAGCAGCTCTGGACCTCAAGAGACCCAGTACTTC.